Below are 9 T cell receptor beta chains sequenced from a single sample in a study of T-cell memory formation after mild COVID-19. MiXCR, run by TCRdb on the 5' RACE reads, gives a single entry per CDR3 protein. This table holds approximately 570,000 distinct CDR3 sequences, roughly 17% found once. The sample comprised PBMCs or a T cell subset sorted from them (not recorded which). The receptors were gathered from an adult woman who had mild COVID-19 (a few samples of this study predate the infection). Cell type and time point are not known.

This clonotype appeared many times. The genes are TRBV4-2 and TRBJ2-3; the match to TRBD2 covers 11 bases. Germline V gene data show CDR1 as LGHNA and CDR2 as YNFKEQ. The CDR3 has 16 residues. Unmatched junction bases numbered 5, after V lost 4 bases and J lost 2 bases. The CDR3 reads CASSRGTSGLTDTQYF. CDR3 coding DNA: TGTGCCAGCAGCCGAGGGACTAGCGGACTCACAGATACGCAGTATTTT.

This clonotype was detected a few times. This sequence joins TRBV7-6 and TRBJ2-1, with 8 bases matching TRBD2. V was pared by 3 bases and J by 5 bases, with 3 bases of the junction left unmatched. The CDR3 loop spans 14 amino acids. The germline CDR1 and CDR2 sequences are SGHVS and FNYEAQ. CDR3 amino acids: CASSFREGHNEQFF. As DNA, the CDR3 is TGTGCCAGCAGCTTCCGGGAGGGGCACAATGAGCAGTTCTTC.

In this sample, this clonotype turned up a few times. V usage is TRBV7-3 and J usage is TRBJ2-5; no clear D gene. The germline CDR1 and CDR2 sequences are SGHTA and FQGTGA. The V gene lost 2 bases and the J gene lost 5 bases, with 9 bases spanning the gap. The CDR3 has 13 amino acids. CDR3 protein: CASSLYPLETQYF. CDR3 DNA: TGTGCCAGCAGCTTATACCCCTTGGAGACCCAGTACTTC.

The V gene is TRBV5-6, the J gene TRBJ2-5; 9 bases agree with TRBD1. There are 15 residues in the CDR3. J gave up 3 bases and V 3 bases, and 6 bases lay outside the gene matches. Germline CDR1 SGHDT, CDR2 YYEEEE. The CDR3 region is CASSSWGQGEETQYF. DNA for the CDR3: TGTGCCAGCAGCTCCTGGGGACAGGGTGAAGAGACCCAGTACTTC. Complete variable domain (other parts from reference TRBV5-6 and TRBJ2-5): DAGVTQSPTHLIKTRGQQVTLRCSPKSGHDTVSWYQQALGQGPQFIFQYYEEEERQRGNFPDRFSGHQFPNYSSELNVNALLLGDSALYLCASSSWGQGEETQYFGPGTRLLVL.

This clonotype has at least ten counts. This chain uses TRBV5-1 with TRBJ2-2, with unresolved D. V was trimmed by 0 bases and J by 7 bases, leaving 4 bases between them. CDR1 and CDR2 from the germline V gene are SGHRS and YFSETQ. The CDR3 spans 12 residues. DNA for the CDR3: TGCGCCAGCAGCTTGGATGGCGGGGAGCTGTTTTTT. Residues: CASSLDGGELFF.

CDR3 sequence reads: CASSLRTGGYTF. The DNA of the CDR3 is TGTGCCAGCAGCTTAAGGACCGGCGGCTACACCTTC. The chain recombines TRBV7-8 with TRBJ1-2; D not certain. The CDR3 has 12 residues. V dropped 2 bases and J dropped 8 bases, with 9 bases sitting between them. Looked up from germline, CDR1 is SGHVS and CDR2 is FQNEAQ.

The chain links TRBV18 to TRBJ1-5; 12 bases line up with TRBD1. The germline V gene encodes CDR1 KGHSH and CDR2 LQKENI. The CDR3 length is 17 residues. The V gene end was trimmed by 0 bases and the J gene end by 4 bases; junction bases not matched to a gene: 4. CDR3 bases: TGTGCCAGCTCACCACCGGGGGGACAGGGGGCGAATCAGCCCCAGCATTTT. Its protein is CASSPPGGQGANQPQHF.

The chain uses TRBV18 and TRBJ2-7, with 9 positions matching TRBD2. Trimming took 4 bases from V and 4 from J; bases not matched to a gene: 5. Germline V lookup: CDR1 KGHSH, CDR2 LQKENI. This CDR3 is 14 amino acids long. CDR3 sequence reads: CASSLQREVYEQYF. Written as DNA, the CDR3 is TGTGCCAGCTCACTTCAGCGGGAGGTGTACGAGCAGTACTTC.

The V and J genes are TRBV25-1 and TRBJ2-5; 7 bases fit TRBD1. There are 16 residues in the CDR3. V trimming: 0 bases; J trimming: 5 bases; junction bases outside the gene matches: 9. Germline CDR1 and CDR2: MGHDK and SYGVNS. CDR3 bases: TGTGCCAGCAGTGAATATAAGGGGGCCGATTGGGAGACCCAGTACTTC. Protein product: CASSEYKGADWETQYF. The variable domain in full, completed from reference TRBV25-1 and TRBJ2-5, reads EADIYQTPRYLVIGTGKKITLECSQTMGHDKMYWYQQDPGMELHLIHYSYGVNSTEKGDLSSESTVSRIRTEHFPLTLESARPSHTSQYLCASSEYKGADWETQYFGPGTRLLVL.